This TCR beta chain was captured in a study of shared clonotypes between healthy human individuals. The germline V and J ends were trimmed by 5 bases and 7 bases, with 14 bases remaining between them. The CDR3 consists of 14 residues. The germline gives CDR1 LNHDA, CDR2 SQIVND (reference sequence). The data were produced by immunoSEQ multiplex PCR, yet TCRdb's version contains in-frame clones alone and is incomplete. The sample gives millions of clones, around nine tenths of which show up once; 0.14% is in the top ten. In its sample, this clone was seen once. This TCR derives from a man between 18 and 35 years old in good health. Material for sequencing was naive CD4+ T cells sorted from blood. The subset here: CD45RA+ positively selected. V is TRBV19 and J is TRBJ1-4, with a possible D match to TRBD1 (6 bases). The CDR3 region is CASSVQGPGEKLFF. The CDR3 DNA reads TGTGCCAGTAGTGTACAGGGCCCTGGTGAAAAACTGTTTTTT.